These 11 T cell receptor beta chains originate from one sample sequenced in a study of Tregs in tolerant kidney transplant recipients. Here immunoSEQ multiplex PCR was the method, and the copy in TCRdb shows in-frame clones only, minus some. In the table there are 90,000 to 150,000 clones, 92% of which are singletons. Specimen: CD4+ T cells from blood. These receptors all come from a human donor in good health.

The J gene is TRBJ2-2, the V gene TRBV9; possible D gene TRBD1, 6 bases. CDR1 is SGDLS, CDR2 YYNGEE, per germline. The CDR3 runs 20 residues. V was cut by 0 bases and J by 1 base, with 22 bases left in between. The CDR3 reads CASSVVIPLRQERNTGELFF. DNA for the CDR3: TGTGCCAGCAGCGTAGTAATTCCACTACGACAGGAACGGAACACCGGGGAGCTGTTTTTT.

V and J are TRBV5-1 and TRBJ1-4; TRBD1 agrees at 8 bases. Unmatched junction bases numbered 8, after V lost 0 bases and J lost 4 bases. Germline V gene lookup returns CDR1 SGHRS and CDR2 YFSETQ. The CDR3 contains 17 residues. Here the CDR3 DNA reads TGCGCCAGCAGCTTGGGCCAGGGGGCGGCATTTAATGAAAAACTGTTTTTT. Its protein product is CASSLGQGAAFNEKLFF. Full variable domain (missing parts from reference TRBV5-1 and TRBJ1-4): KAGVTQTPRYLIKTRGQQVTLSCSPISGHRSVSWYQQTPGQGLQFLFEYFSETQRNKGNFPGRFSGRQFSNSRSEMNVSTLELGDSALYLCASSLGQGAAFNEKLFFGSGTQLSVL.

The chain joins TRBV6-1 to TRBJ1-5, with D tentatively TRBD1 (5 bases). V was cut by 0 bases and J by 7 bases, with 10 bases left in between. This CDR3 is built from 14 residues. Per germline, CDR1 MNHNS and CDR2 SASEGT. In nucleotides, the CDR3 is TGTGCCAGCAGTGAAGCGACGTGGGACCAGCCCCAGCATTTT. Translating it yields CASSEATWDQPQHF.

V usage is TRBV4-1 and J usage is TRBJ2-1; 8 bases line up with TRBD2. Per the germline V gene, CDR1 is MGHRA and CDR2 is YSYEKL. Losses at the gene ends were 3 bases for V and 1 base for J; bases not matched to a gene: 5. This CDR3 spans 16 amino acids. DNA of the CDR3: TGCGCCAGCAGCCACCCGAGCGGGAGATCCTACAATGAGCAGTTCTTC. Amino acid sequence: CASSHPSGRSYNEQFF.

The chain couples TRBV10-3 to TRBJ1-2, with D possibly being TRBD1 (6 bases). CDR3 length: 13 residues. CDR1 is ENHRY, CDR2 SYGVKD, per germline. Trimming cost V 6 bases and J 4 bases, with 12 bases left between them. The CDR3 coding sequence is TGTGCCATCAGCGGACAGAGGTCCTATGGCTACACCTTC. This encodes CAISGQRSYGYTF.

V usage is TRBV5-1 and J usage is TRBJ1-1; D possibly corresponds to TRBD1 (5 bases). The CDR3 consists of 15 residues. Germline CDR1 reads SGHRS; CDR2 reads YFSETQ. Trimming removed 6 bases at V and 1 base at J, with 16 bases between. CDR3 sequence (DNA): TGCGCCAGCACCGGGACGCCCGGGGGGAACACTGAAGCTTTCTTT. Residues: CASTGTPGGNTEAFF.

The gene calls are TRBV11-3 and TRBJ2-1; TRBD2 matches 11 bases. V gave up 1 base and J gave up 8 bases; unmatched junction bases: 7. CDR3 length: 16 residues. Per the germline V gene, CDR1 is SGHNT and CDR2 is YENEEA. The chain's CDR3 is CASSLGGGLAAHEQFF. The DNA of the CDR3 is TGTGCCAGCAGCTTAGGAGGGGGACTAGCGGCCCATGAGCAGTTCTTC.

This chain links TRBV27 with TRBJ2-7, with D tentatively TRBD2 (5 bases). Germline lookup yields CDR1 MNHEY and CDR2 SMNVEV (reference sequence). Trimming cost V 8 bases and J 0 bases, with 14 bases left between them. The CDR3 loop spans 14 amino acids. The CDR3 nucleotides are TGTGCCAGCTCGCGAGGACTTACCTCCTACGAGCAGTACTTC. The encoded protein is CASSRGLTSYEQYF.

This chain connects TRBV7-3 to TRBJ1-5; D remains ambiguous. The CDR3 has 13 residues. The germline V gene encodes CDR1 SGHTA and CDR2 FQGTGA. Trimming pared 1 base from V and 1 base from J, leaving 2 bases between. Here the CDR3 reads CASSLRSNQPQHF. In DNA form, the CDR3 reads TGTGCCAGCAGCTTAAGGAGCAATCAGCCCCAGCATTTT.

This clone has just one count. CDR3 nucleotides: TGTGCCTGGAGTGGTGACGGAAGTAATGAAAAACTGTTTTTT. It specifies CAWSGDGSNEKLFF. The chain joins TRBV30 to TRBJ1-4; no clear D gene. Germline CDR1 is GTSNPN and CDR2 is SVGIG (reference sequence). This CDR3 has 14 residues. V was cut by 1 base and J by 4 bases, with 10 bases left in between.

The chain couples TRBV5-5 to TRBJ2-5; the D call may be TRBD1 or TRBD2 (5 bases each). Trimming left V 4 bases short and J 4 bases short, with 11 bases between. Germline V gene sequence: CDR1 SGHKS, CDR2 YYEKEE (reference sequence). The CDR3 consists of 13 residues. CDR3 DNA: TGTGCCAGCAGCACGGGGACCGGAGAGACCCAGTACTTC. Its protein is CASSTGTGETQYF.